This T cell receptor beta chain is drawn from a study of T cells in Graves' hyperthyroidism and ophthalmopathy. Turning to the study itself: Blood was drawn when the patient was first diagnosed and still untreated. Study-wide results and caveats: Blood also carried most thyroid clonotypes expanded above 0.001. For ophthalmopathy, model prediction preceded onset by a median roughly 5.9 months.

In its sample, this clonotype was seen a few times. The antigen is not known. TCR beta CDR3 regions were amplified from RNA. HTBI primers were used for first-round RT-PCR of the TCR CDR3. TCRdb passed the multiplex PCR reads through MiXCR, listing each CDR3 protein once. The table lists some 560,000 distinct CDR3 sequences, around 14% of them singletons. The V and J ends lost 9 bases and 3 bases respectively, with 21 bases between them. The CDR3 runs to 15 residues. CDR1 is MDHEN and CDR2 is SYDVKM in the germline V gene. This chain joins TRBV28 and TRBJ2-7, with D tentatively TRBD1 (6 bases). Sequencing was done on a sample of blood. This clonotype was sampled from a woman aged 25 to 39 with Graves' hyperthyroidism. The CDR3 here is CASKKVPGQSYEQYF. The CDR3 nucleotides read TGTGCCAGTAAAAAAGTACCCGGACAGAGCTACGAGCAGTACTTC.